This passage covers 10 T cell receptor beta chains from one sample sequenced in a study of T cells in Graves' hyperthyroidism and ophthalmopathy. Researchers took RNA transcripts and amplified the TCR beta CDR3 regions from them. A set of HTBI primers served as the primers for a first-round RT-PCR of the TCR CDR3. TCRdb used MiXCR to reprocess the multiplex PCR reads, holding one entry per CDR3 protein. Of roughly 750,000 distinct CDR3 sequences listed, 16% are singletons. The sequenced sample consisted of blood. All receptors come from a man between 18 and 29 years old with Graves' hyperthyroidism.

Remarks on this clonotype: A read error may explain this, as a much larger clone is one base away. The DNA for the CDR3 is TGCAGTGCTAGAGATGCCCACAGGGGGCGAGGGACTAGCGGGTTCTTGGAGCGGTACTTC. Its translation is CSARDAHRGRGTSGFLERYF. This rearrangement joins TRBV20-1 to TRBJ2-7; 12 bases align to TRBD2. The CDR3 length is 20 residues. Germline lookup yields CDR1 DFQATT and CDR2 SNEGSKA (reference sequence).

Ten or more counts support this clonotype. CDR3 nucleotides: TGCAGCATACCGGGACTAGCGGGAGGGGCAGATACGCAGTATTTT. The encoded protein is CSIPGLAGGADTQYF. The gene calls are TRBV20-1 and TRBJ2-3, with TRBD2 matching 16 bases. The V gene's germline CDR1 is DFQATT and CDR2 SNEGSKA (reference sequence). CDR3 length: 15 amino acids.

This clonotype has ten or more counts. The rearrangement links TRBV6-1 to TRBJ2-7; 7 nucleotides line up with TRBD2. CDR1 MNHNS and CDR2 SASEGT come from the germline V gene. The V and J ends lost 2 bases and 0 bases, in that order; junction bases with no gene match: 4. This CDR3 region has 15 residues. The DNA of the CDR3 is TGTGCCAGCAGTGAATTCCGGGAGGCCTCCTACGAGCAGTACTTC. Its translation is CASSEFREASYEQYF.

This clonotype has a handful of counts. The rearrangement joins TRBV5-8 to TRBJ1-5, with D possibly matching TRBD1 (6 bases). The CDR3 loop spans 15 amino acids. Germline assignment: CDR1 SGHTS and CDR2 YDEGEE. Trimming took off 6 bases at V and 0 bases at J, with 13 bases between the two ends. The chain's CDR3 is CASTPGEASNQPQHF. The CDR3 nucleotides are TGTGCCAGCACCCCAGGGGAAGCTAGCAATCAGCCCCAGCATTTT.

This clonotype came up a few times. The V call is TRBV7-9, the J call TRBJ2-5; 11 bases are shared with TRBD1. The V gene's germline CDR1 is SEHNR and CDR2 FQNEAQ (reference sequence). V shed 4 bases, J shed 5 bases, and the junction held 6 bases outside the gene matches. The CDR3 has 15 residues. The CDR3 is CASSSRDRGIETQYF. CDR3 bases: TGTGCCAGCAGCTCCCGGGACAGGGGGATCGAGACCCAGTACTTC.

This chain joins TRBV15 and TRBJ1-2; no definite D call. The V and J ends lost 1 base and 8 bases respectively, with 14 bases between them. The CDR3 has 14 residues. The germline CDR1 and CDR2 sequences are LNHNV and YYDKDF (reference sequence). CDR3 in amino acids: CATSRGSVAYGYTF. DNA for the CDR3: TGTGCCACCAGCAGAGGCTCGGTGGCTTACGGCTACACCTTC.

This clonotype has just a few counts. For the CDR3, the DNA is TGCAGCGTTCGGCAGGGCCACTACGAGCAGTACTTC. This sequence encodes CSVRQGHYEQYF. The rearrangement joins TRBV29-1 to TRBJ2-7, with D perhaps TRBD1 (5 bases). The V end lost 5 bases, the J end lost 3 bases, and 11 bases lay between the germline ends. Germline CDR1 SQVTM, CDR2 ANQGSEA. The CDR3 runs to 12 residues.

This sequence joins TRBV20-1 and TRBJ2-3; 7 bases are a match to TRBD1. The CDR3 consists of 13 residues. The germline V gene encodes CDR1 DFQATT and CDR2 SNEGSKA (reference sequence). Unmatched junction bases numbered 6, after V lost 5 bases and J lost 4 bases. The CDR3 protein is CSAFDRVPDTQYF. The CDR3 DNA reads TGCAGTGCTTTCGACAGGGTCCCAGATACGCAGTATTTT.

V gene TRBV29-1 combines with J gene TRBJ2-7, with TRBD1 as a possible D gene (5 bases). There are 16 residues in the CDR3. V was trimmed by 2 bases and J by 6 bases, leaving 23 bases between them. Germline V lookup: CDR1 SQVTM, CDR2 ANQGSEA. The CDR3 loop reads CSVEPKRTWGFREQYF. For the CDR3, the DNA is TGCAGCGTTGAACCGAAGAGGACATGGGGTTTCCGCGAGCAGTACTTC.

This clonotype was detected ten times or more. This rearrangement joins TRBV11-1 to TRBJ1-1, with D tentatively TRBD1 (6 bases). With 5 bases removed from V and 7 bases from J, the gap between germline ends came to 20 bases. Germline assignment: CDR1 SGHAT and CDR2 FQDESV (reference sequence). The CDR3 length is 15 residues. Written as DNA, the CDR3 is TGTGCCAGCAGCCATAGAAGGGGGACCCCTAGTGAAGCTTTCTTT. Encoded protein: CASSHRRGTPSEAFF.